This is a list of T cell receptor beta chains from one sample in a study of regulatory T cells in long-lasting Graves disease. TCRdb redid the calling of the multiplex PCR reads with MiXCR, one entry per CDR3 protein. The sample lists about 450,000 distinct CDR3 sequences, over 15% occurring once. The sample was also linked to a second study, of T cells in Graves' hyperthyroidism and ophthalmopathy.

The sample consisted of peripheral blood mononuclear cells (PBMCs), taken at new diagnosis, from a patient treated with antithyroid drugs. All receptors come from a woman under 40 with Graves disease. The CDR3 runs from the conserved cysteine through the conserved F or W. The D gene is left open where the match is weak. Rows give clone size only sometimes, using once, few, many, or a class for an expanded clone.

clone_size,d_call,j_call,v_call,cdr3_nt,cdr3_aa
-,-,TRBJ2-1,TRBV9,TGTGCCAGCAGCGTAGGTGCAGGCTCCTACAATGGGCAGTTCTTC,CASSVGAGSYNGQFF
many,-,TRBJ2-1,TRBV6-2/TRBV6-3,TGTGCCAGCAGGAATAGATTGAATGAGCAGTTCTTC,CASRNRLNEQFF
-,TRBD2,TRBJ2-1,TRBV5-5,TGTGCCACCAGCCTCATTCCAGCGGGAGGATCCGGTGAGCAGTTCTTC,CATSLIPAGGSGEQFF
many,-,TRBJ1-4,TRBV20-1,TGCAGTGCCATGGGGGGGGCGGATGAAAAACTGTTTTTT,CSAMGGADEKLFF
many,TRBD2,TRBJ2-1,TRBV20-1,TGCAGTGCTAGATCGGCTAGCGGGAGGGCCGATGAGCAGTTCTTC,CSARSASGRADEQFF
-,-,TRBJ1-6,TRBV3-1,TGTGCCAGCAGCCAAGATCCTTACAGTCCCTATAATTCACCCCTCCACTTT,CASSQDPYSPYNSPLHF
few,TRBD1,TRBJ2-7,TRBV7-2,TGTGCCAGCAGCTTAGTACAGGGGGCCTACTACGAGCAGTACTTC,CASSLVQGAYYEQYF
few,TRBD2,TRBJ2-5,TRBV7-9,TGTGCCAGCAGCTTACAGGCGGGAGACTTGGAGACCCAGTACTTC,CASSLQAGDLETQYF
-,-,TRBJ2-1,TRBV20-1,TGCAGTGCTACCCAGGGCAATGAGCAGTTCTTC,CSATQGNEQFF
-,-,TRBJ2-2,TRBV5-1,TGCGCCAGCAGCTTGGATGGGGGAGCGAGTGCCGGGGAGCTGTTTTTT,CASSLDGGASAGELFF
many,-,TRBJ2-5,TRBV28,TGTGCCAGCAATTGGGGGCAAGAGACCCAGTACTTC,CASNWGQETQYF
-,TRBD2,TRBJ2-4,TRBV12-3/TRBV12-4,TGTGCCAGCAGTTTATCTAGCGGCTTCAAAAACATTCAGTACTTC,CASSLSSGFKNIQYF
many,-,TRBJ1-1,TRBV20-1,TGCAGTGCTAGAGATTACCGGTCACCTGAAGCTTTCTTT,CSARDYRSPEAFF
many,-,TRBJ2-7,TRBV6-2/TRBV6-3,TGTGCCAGCACCAACGGGGGTTCTCAAGGCTCCTACGAGCAGTACTTC,CASTNGGSQGSYEQYF
many,-,TRBJ2-3,TRBV13,TGTGCCAGCAGCCCTGAACAGGGAAGGTTCACAGATACGCAGTATTTT,CASSPEQGRFTDTQYF
few,TRBD1,TRBJ2-1,TRBV28,TGTGCCAGCCATGGGACAGGGGGATGGAATGAGCAGTTCTTC,CASHGTGGWNEQFF
many,-,TRBJ2-3,TRBV11-2,TGTGCCAGCAAACCCGGGGCGTACTCAGATACGCAGTATTTT,CASKPGAYSDTQYF
many,TRBD2,TRBJ2-3,TRBV7-2,TGTGCCAGCAGCTTATCTGGACTAGCGAGCACAGATACGCAGTATTTT,CASSLSGLASTDTQYF
-,-,TRBJ2-6,TRBV7-2,TGTGCCAGCAGTTCCTTACGATTTTCTGGGGCCAACGTCCTGACTTTC,CASSSLRFSGANVLTF
many,-,TRBJ1-5,TRBV20-1,TGCAGTGCTAGAGACCCGCGGATTACTGCTAGCAATCAGCCCCAGCATTTT,CSARDPRITASNQPQHF
-,-,TRBJ2-5,TRBV20-1,TGCAGTGCTAGTGCCCCCCAGGGCCGATCGCAAGAGACCCAGTACTTC,CSASAPQGRSQETQYF
many,-,TRBJ2-1,TRBV2,TGTGCCAGCAGTCGATCCTACACCCCAATGAATGAGCAGTTCTTC,CASSRSYTPMNEQFF
many,-,TRBJ2-7,TRBV7-2,TGTGCCAGCAGCCCGAACTATAATCCCAAGCAGTACTTC,CASSPNYNPKQYF
many,TRBD2,TRBJ2-3,TRBV20-1,TGCAGTGCTAGAGACGGGAGGATGGGCAGCACAGATACGCAGTATTTT,CSARDGRMGSTDTQYF
-,-,TRBJ2-5,TRBV7-2,TGTGCCAGCAGCTTAATGGGGACTTCTTTGGAGACCCAGTACTTC,CASSLMGTSLETQYF
many,-,TRBJ1-2,TRBV12-3/TRBV12-4,TGTGCCAGCAGTTTACACAGGGATCCACTGATCTATGGCTACACCTTC,CASSLHRDPLIYGYTF
few,-,TRBJ1-6,TRBV2,TGTGCCAGCAGGGGGGAAGGTAATTCACCCCTCCACTTT,CASRGEGNSPLHF
many,-,TRBJ1-1,TRBV7-9,TGTGCCAGCACCACGGGAGGGTTACCAGCTTTCTTT,CASTTGGLPAFF
-,-,TRBJ2-1,TRBV28,TGTGCCAGCAGTTTTTCCAAACTTCAGTTCTTC,CASSFSKLQFF
-,TRBD2,TRBJ2-3,TRBV5-4,TGTGCCAGCAGCCCTGGCTCTAGCGGGAAGGCAGATACGCAGTATTTT,CASSPGSSGKADTQYF
many,TRBD2,TRBJ2-7,TRBV11-1,TGTGCCAGCAGCTTATCAAGCGGGAGCCCCTCCTACGAGCAGTACTTC,CASSLSSGSPSYEQYF
many,TRBD2,TRBJ2-7,TRBV27,TGTGCCAGCAGTTTGCAACTAGCGGGAGTCTCCGAGCAGTACTTC,CASSLQLAGVSEQYF
many,-,TRBJ1-1,TRBV5-1,TGTGCCAGCAGCTTGGCGGTGAACACTGAAGCTTTCTTT,CASSLAVNTEAFF
many,-,TRBJ2-1,TRBV12-5,TGTGCTAGTGGTTTGAACTCGGCAGGCTACAATGAGCAGTTCTTC,CASGLNSAGYNEQFF
few,-,TRBJ2-1,TRBV19,TGTGCCAGTAAGCGGTCCCCGGGGGACAATGAGCAGTTCTTC,CASKRSPGDNEQFF
many,TRBD2,TRBJ2-7,TRBV20-1,TGCAGTGCTAGCGAGCCTGGGACTAGCGGCGAGCAGTACTTC,CSASEPGTSGEQYF